This TCR beta chain derives from a study of CD8 T cells in Susac syndrome. From germline, CDR1 is KGHDR and CDR2 SFDVKD. CDR3 length: 13 residues. The ends were cut back, 4 bases at V and 5 bases at J, with 9 bases in the middle. Random hexamers served to reverse transcribe about 0.5 to 1 ug RNA. Amplification of TCR beta CDR3 spanned 54 Vbeta and 13 Jbeta via immunoSEQ multiplex PCR. TCRdb fed the immunoSEQ multiplex PCR reads into MiXCR, producing one record per CDR3 protein. The table lists 150,000 to 200,000 distinct CDR3 sequences, approximately 93% of them singletons, with around 0.1% in the top ten. TEMRA cells were enriched by FACS, while CD8+ and CD4+ T cells were obtained through a negative isolation that was performed magnetically.

The receptor comes from a human donor in good health. The chain joins TRBV24-1 to TRBJ2-3; no definite D call. Material for sequencing was CD4+ T cells from PBMCs. CDR3 in DNA: TGTGCCACCAGTGAATGGGTGGGAGATACGCAGTATTTT. This codes for CATSEWVGDTQYF.